This entry features one T cell receptor beta chain sequence. The repertoire was sequenced with immunoSEQ multiplex PCR; TCRdb's copy has only in-frame clones and lacks some. Seen here are more than 140,000 clones, more than 70% observed once, and the top ten hold around 8.4%. Germline CDR1 MNHEY, CDR2 SMNVEV (reference sequence). Trimming at V came to 8 bases and at J to 3 bases, leaving 13 bases not matched to a gene. This CDR3 region has 17 residues. This record belongs to a study of blood T cell repertoires in COVID-19. The chain employs TRBV27 and TRBJ1-4; 9 bases align to TRBD1. This TCR was sampled from a woman aged 55-75 years with acute or convalescent COVID-19. Sequenced: peripheral blood. CDR3 protein: CASHPGQGYSSNEKLFF. For the CDR3, the DNA is TGTGCCAGCCATCCGGGACAGGGTTATTCGTCTAATGAAAAACTGTTTTTT.